One sample yielded the 11 T cell receptor beta chains listed below, sequenced in a study of human versus mouse CDR3 diversity and MHC coevolution. The method was immunoSEQ multiplex PCR; TCRdb's version includes in-frame clones alone and lacks a portion of them. The sample has fewer than 100,000 clones, around 95% seen once. Material: naive CD4+ T cells from blood. As for subset: CD45RO-negative CD62L-positive naive CD4 T cells. Receptors were obtained from a person between 25 and 70 years old in good health.

V usage is TRBV7-2 and J usage is TRBJ1-2, with 9 bases fitting TRBD1. V shed 5 bases and J 4 bases; nucleotides not matched to a gene: 8. Germline-derived CDR1 and CDR2 are SGHTA and FQGNSA. This CDR3 is 15 amino acids long. CDR3 loop: CASSGGQGSFYGYTF. In DNA form, the CDR3 reads TGTGCCAGCAGCGGAGGACAGGGGAGTTTCTATGGCTACACCTTC.

Details on this clone: The germline gene is not matched at one end of the junction; a read error may be the cause. CDR3 in amino acids: CASSEYGQGKGGSTIYF. The CDR3, as DNA: TGTGCCAGCAGTGAATATGGGCAGGGAAAGGGTGGAAGCACCATATATTTT. J is TRBJ1-3 and V is TRBV25-1, with TRBD1 as a possible D gene (5 bases). CDR1 is MGHDK and CDR2 is SYGVNS in the germline V gene. The CDR3 spans 17 residues. Variable domain in full (rest from reference TRBV25-1 and TRBJ1-3): EADIYQTPRYLVIGTGKKITLECSQTMGHDKMYWYQQDPGMELHLIHYSYGVNSTEKGDLSSESTVSRIRTEHFPLTLESARPSHTSQYLCASSEYGQGKGGSTIYFGEGSWLTVV.

The rearrangement uses TRBV19 and TRBJ2-7; TRBD1 agrees at 8 bases. This CDR3 comprises 14 residues. V lost 5 bases to trimming and J lost 1 base; unmatched junction nucleotides: 4. Per germline, CDR1 LNHDA and CDR2 SQIVND (reference sequence). CDR3 sequence reads: CASSPRDRSYEQYF. The CDR3 region has the DNA TGTGCCAGTAGTCCCAGGGACAGGTCCTACGAGCAGTACTTC.

This chain uses TRBV6-5 with TRBJ1-1; D is perhaps TRBD1 (5 bases). CDR3 length equals 13 residues. Between the trimmed V and J ends, which lost 0 bases and 14 bases, there was a span of 16 bases. CDR1 is MNHEY and CDR2 is SVGAGI in the germline V gene. The CDR3 protein is CASSYSQETFLFF. The DNA of the CDR3 is TGTGCCAGCAGTTACTCACAGGAGACTTTTCTGTTCTTT.

This chain connects TRBV9 to TRBJ2-3; TRBD2 is a possible D gene (6 bases). V was trimmed by 0 bases and J by 0 bases, leaving 11 bases between them. This CDR3 contains 16 residues. The germline CDR1 and CDR2 sequences are SGDLS and YYNGEE. The CDR3 DNA follows: TGTGCCAGCAGCGTAGCTATCGGGACTAGCACAGATACGCAGTATTTT. This gives the protein CASSVAIGTSTDTQYF.

This clone was seen just once. V usage is TRBV19 and J usage is TRBJ2-1; 12 bases agree with TRBD1. This CDR3 comprises 16 residues. Germline-derived CDR1 and CDR2 are LNHDA and SQIVND (reference sequence). The V and J ends lost 5 bases and 6 bases, in that order; junction bases with no gene match: 8. CDR3 DNA: TGTGCCAGTAGTCTCTATGGGACAGGGGGCTTCAATGAGCAGTTCTTC. It translates to CASSLYGTGGFNEQFF.

The J gene is TRBJ1-4, the V gene TRBV21-1; the DNA was not used to check the table's D call, TRBD1. TRBV21-1 is a documented pseudogene. The CDR3 runs to 16 residues. Written as DNA, the CDR3 is TGTGCCAGCAGCAAAGAGGAAGGACAGGTGGGTGAAAAACTGTTTTTT. It translates to CASSKEEGQVGEKLFF.

The chain joins TRBV28 to TRBJ1-2, with a possible D match to TRBD1 (5 bases). This CDR3 has 12 amino acids. V lost 8 bases and J lost 2, with 9 bases in between. Germline values: CDR1 MDHEN, CDR2 SYDVKM. The CDR3 sequence: CASHRQNYGYTF. The CDR3 nucleotides are TGTGCCAGCCATAGACAGAACTATGGCTACACCTTC.

V and J are TRBV27 and TRBJ2-1; TRBD2 matches at 15 bases. The trim removed 5 bases at V and 7 bases at J, leaving 15 bases unmatched. Germline assignment: CDR1 MNHEY and CDR2 SMNVEV (reference sequence). The CDR3 spans 19 residues. CDR3: CASSLDRSGLAGGPNEQFF. DNA for the CDR3: TGTGCCAGCAGTCTAGACAGGTCTGGACTAGCGGGAGGGCCAAATGAGCAGTTCTTC.

The gene calls are TRBV30 and TRBJ2-1; D perhaps matches TRBD1 (5 bases). Germline CDR1 is GTSNPN and CDR2 is SVGIG (reference sequence). V was shortened by 0 bases and J by 7 bases, with 16 bases between the two germline ends. This CDR3 has 15 amino acids. The CDR3, as DNA: TGTGCCTGGAGTGTATTCGCAGGGCGCACGAATGAGCAGTTCTTC. Translating it yields CAWSVFAGRTNEQFF.

J is TRBJ1-5 and V is TRBV19; D ambiguous. The V end was cut by 3 bases, the J end by 3 bases, with 9 bases between. From germline, CDR1 is LNHDA and CDR2 SQIVND (reference sequence). The CDR3 loop spans 14 amino acids. This chain's CDR3 is CASSIRSHNQPQHF. CDR3 DNA: TGTGCCAGTAGTATCCGGTCGCACAATCAGCCCCAGCATTTT. The full variable domain, its missing parts supplied by reference TRBV19 and TRBJ1-5, is DGGITQSPKYLFRKEGQNVTLSCEQNLNHDAMYWYRQDPGQGLRLIYYSQIVNDFQKGDIAEGYSVSREKKESFPLTVTSAQKNPTAFYLCASSIRSHNQPQHFGDGTRLSIL.